The entry below gives a single T cell receptor beta chain sequence along with its context. The CDR3 has 15 residues. V trimming: 1 base; J trimming: 7 bases; junction bases outside the gene matches: 5. Germline V gene lookup returns CDR1 PRHDT and CDR2 FYEKMQ (reference sequence). The data were produced by immunoSEQ multiplex PCR, yet TCRdb's version contains in-frame clones alone and is incomplete. The table shows over 110,000 clones, with more than 85% occurring only once. The data were taken from a study of T cell responses to AZD1222 COVID-19 vaccine. This specimen was peripheral blood, taken on day 0 of AZD1222 vaccination. The receptor comes from an adult in good health. The V gene is TRBV13, the J gene TRBJ2-1; TRBD2 matches 9 bases. The CDR3 sequence: CASSLEASGMNEQFF. CDR3 coding DNA: TGTGCCAGCAGCTTAGAGGCTAGCGGGATGAATGAGCAGTTCTTC.